Each of the 18 T cell receptor beta chains below was sequenced from the same sample in a study of blood T cell repertoires in COVID-19. Clones were sequenced by immunoSEQ multiplex PCR, and TCRdb holds only the in-frame ones, with some missing. The sample lists almost 20,000 clones, 70% to 80% occurring once. Sequenced material: peripheral blood. These receptors were taken from an elderly man with acute or convalescent COVID-19.

The chain links TRBV7-2 to TRBJ2-1, with a weak D call TRBD1 (5 bases). This CDR3 region has 15 residues. Germline V CDR1 and CDR2: SGHTA, FQGNSA. V lost 0 bases and J 2 bases, leaving 8 bases between the germline ends. DNA of the CDR3: TGTGCCAGCAGCTTAGCGCCAGGGCCCTACAATGAGCAGTTCTTC. This sequence encodes CASSLAPGPYNEQFF.

The chain links TRBV6-4 to TRBJ2-1; TRBD2 matches at 10 bases. CDR1 is MRHNA, CDR2 SNTAGT, per germline. The trim removed 6 bases at V and 8 bases at J, leaving 10 bases unmatched. This CDR3 is 15 amino acids long. CDR3 loop: CASSREAGGPDEQFF. The CDR3 DNA reads TGTGCCAGCAGCCGTGAAGCGGGAGGGCCTGATGAGCAGTTCTTC.

The chain recombines TRBV6-5 with TRBJ2-3; 10 bases agree with TRBD2. This CDR3 has 15 residues. V gave up 7 bases and J gave up 0 bases; unmatched junction bases: 4. The germline V gene encodes CDR1 MNHEY and CDR2 SVGAGI. Written as DNA, the CDR3 is TGTGCCAGCATCCTTAGCGGGAGGAGCACAGATACGCAGTATTTT. As protein: CASILSGRSTDTQYF.

This clone was seen a handful of times. The rearrangement links TRBV5-1 to TRBJ1-2, with 9 bases aligning to TRBD1. Germline assignment: CDR1 SGHRS and CDR2 YFSETQ. J gave up 4 bases and V 0 bases, and 13 bases lay outside the gene matches. CDR3 length: 18 amino acids. The CDR3 spells CASSLDPGQGGYGYGYTF. Here the CDR3 DNA reads TGCGCCAGCAGCTTGGATCCGGGACAGGGCGGATATGGCTATGGCTACACCTTC.

This chain links TRBV21-1 with TRBJ1-3. TRBV21-1 is a known pseudogene. CDR3 length equals 17 residues. CDR3 nucleotides: TGTGCCAGCAGCCGCCGCCCTTCGGGGAGCTCTGGAAACACCATATATTTT. The encoded protein is CASSRRPSGSSGNTIYF.

The chain couples TRBV27 to TRBJ2-2; TRBD2 matches at 12 bases. The CDR3 has 17 amino acids. Germline loops: CDR1 MNHEY, CDR2 SMNVEV (reference sequence). The J segment lost 1 base and the V segment lost 3 bases, leaving 3 bases of the junction unmatched. This chain's CDR3 is CASSFLAGGQNTGELFF. CDR3 coding DNA: TGTGCCAGCAGTTTCCTAGCGGGAGGGCAGAACACCGGGGAGCTGTTTTTT.

In this sample, this clone turned up once. J is TRBJ1-4 and V is TRBV6-2 or TRBV6-3, with 7 bases identical to TRBD1. The CDR3 covers 14 residues. The junction had 4 bases not matched to a gene; V was cut back by 4 bases and J by 5 bases. Germline V lookup: CDR1 MNHEY, CDR2 SVGEGT. For the CDR3, the DNA is TGTGCCAGCAGTTCCGACAGGGAGAATGAAAAACTGTTTTTT. Its protein is CASSSDRENEKLFF.

This clone was counted a few times. The chain links TRBV5-6 to TRBJ1-4; a weak D match, TRBD1 (5 bases). The germline CDR1 and CDR2 sequences are SGHDT and YYEEEE. The V and J ends lost 1 base and 8 bases respectively, with 15 bases between them. The CDR3 extends over 15 amino acids. The CDR3 nucleotides are TGTGCCAGCAGCTTGTTTGGGACTGTAGGGGAAAAACTGTTTTTT. This encodes CASSLFGTVGEKLFF.

The chain uses TRBV19 and TRBJ2-6; 12 bases line up with TRBD1. The CDR3 length is 17 residues. The V gene end was trimmed by 7 bases and the J gene end by 4 bases; junction bases not matched to a gene: 8. Germline assignment: CDR1 LNHDA and CDR2 SQIVND (reference sequence). The CDR3 reads CASTKGTGGTGANVLTF. CDR3 DNA sequence: TGTGCCAGTACCAAAGGGACAGGGGGCACCGGGGCCAACGTCCTGACTTTC.

The J gene is TRBJ2-6, the V gene TRBV7-9; D uncertain. Germline V gives CDR1 SEHNR, CDR2 FQNEAQ (reference sequence). The V end lost 2 bases, the J end lost 0 bases, and 8 bases lay between the germline ends. The CDR3 spans 16 residues. CDR3 in amino acids: CASSLNSFSGANVLTF. Here the CDR3 DNA reads TGTGCCAGCAGCTTAAACAGCTTCTCTGGGGCCAACGTCCTGACTTTC.

The chain recombines TRBV19 with TRBJ2-3, with 9 bases identical to TRBD1. CDR3 length: 15 residues. After removal of 4 bases from V and 4 bases from J, the junction contained 6 bases not matched to a gene. Germline CDR1 is LNHDA and CDR2 is SQIVND (reference sequence). This chain's CDR3 is CASSTPGQGPDTQYF. CDR3 DNA sequence: TGTGCCAGTAGTACTCCGGGACAGGGACCAGATACGCAGTATTTT.

V gene TRBV18 combines with J gene TRBJ1-4, with 9 bases aligning to TRBD1. CDR3 length equals 15 residues. The germline V gene has CDR1 KGHSH and CDR2 LQKENI. Losses at the gene ends were 5 bases for V and 4 bases for J; bases not matched to a gene: 5. The CDR3 region has the DNA TGTGCCAGCTCAGCGCCGGGACAGGGTAATGAAAAACTGTTTTTT. Translated, it gives CASSAPGQGNEKLFF.

This clone appeared a few times. This chain links TRBV18 with TRBJ2-5; D call uncertain. V lost 3 bases and J 1 base, leaving 9 bases between the germline ends. Looked up from germline, CDR1 is KGHSH and CDR2 is LQKENI. This CDR3 is built from 14 residues. The CDR3: CASSPEHLQETQYF. As DNA, the CDR3 is TGTGCCAGCTCACCCGAGCACCTCCAAGAGACCCAGTACTTC.

The CDR3: CASSYGTSLSSYEQYF. For the CDR3, the DNA is TGTGCCAGCAGTTACGGGACTAGCCTAAGCTCCTACGAGCAGTACTTC. The J gene is TRBJ2-7, the V gene TRBV9; 9 positions match TRBD2. The junction had 9 bases not matched to a gene; V was cut back by 5 bases and J by 0 bases. The V gene's germline CDR1 is SGDLS and CDR2 YYNGEE. This CDR3 is 16 amino acids long.

This chain joins TRBV2 and TRBJ1-2, with 9 bases identical to TRBD1. The CDR3 is made up of 14 amino acids. After removal of 4 bases from V and 2 bases from J, the junction contained 2 bases not matched to a gene. The germline CDR1 and CDR2 sequences are SNHLY and FYNNEI. The CDR3: CASSGDRVNYGYTF. The CDR3 DNA sequence: TGTGCCAGCAGTGGGGACAGGGTAAACTATGGCTACACCTTC.

The genes are TRBV4-1 and TRBJ1-2; 8 nucleotides line up with TRBD1. The J segment lost 4 bases and the V segment lost 1 base, leaving 5 bases of the junction unmatched. The CDR3 contains 15 residues. Germline V gene data show CDR1 as MGHRA and CDR2 as YSYEKL. The CDR3 sequence is CASSQAGQGLYGYTF. The CDR3 coding sequence is TGCGCCAGCAGCCAAGCAGGACAGGGCCTCTATGGCTACACCTTC.

The chain uses TRBV18 and TRBJ2-3; 7 bases are shared with TRBD2. After removal of 2 bases from V and 2 bases from J, the junction contained 4 bases not matched to a gene. CDR1 is KGHSH, CDR2 LQKENI, per germline. CDR3 length equals 15 residues. CDR3 nucleotide sequence: TGTGCCAGCTCACCAAGGCGGGAGCTCACAGATACGCAGTATTTT. This translates into CASSPRRELTDTQYF. Full variable domain (rest looked up from reference TRBV18 and TRBJ2-3): NAGVMQNPRHLVRRRGQEARLRCSPMKGHSHVYWYRQLPEEGLKFMVYLQKENIIDESGMPKERFSAEFPKEGPSILRIQQVVRGDSAAYFCASSPRRELTDTQYFGPGTRLTVL.

V and J are TRBV3-1 (or the pseudogene TRBV3-2) and TRBJ2-2, with a possible D match to TRBD1 (5 bases). Germline CDR1 and CDR2: LGHDT and YNNKEL (reference sequence). V was shortened by 0 bases and J by 5 bases, with 13 bases between the two germline ends. CDR3 size: 16 residues. The CDR3 sequence: CASSQDGRGATGELFF. In DNA, the CDR3 is TGTGCCAGCAGCCAAGATGGAAGGGGCGCAACCGGGGAGCTGTTTTTT.